The 7 T cell receptor beta chains given below trace back to one sample, sequenced in a study of T cell changes during pregnancy in multiple sclerosis. Assay: immunoSEQ multiplex PCR; the TCRdb copy retains only in-frame clones and omits some. Of around 66,000 clones listed, 91% are singletons. The sequenced sample was peripheral blood, obtained after pregnancy. The source of these receptors is a female donor in good health, enrolled as a control in a pregnancy study.

This sequence joins TRBV4-3 and TRBJ2-7; D is possibly TRBD2 (6 bases). The V and J ends lost 0 bases and 0 bases respectively, with 12 bases between them. Germline CDR1 LGHNA, CDR2 YSLEER. The CDR3 is made up of 16 amino acids. This CDR3 is CASSQDQGTASYEQYF. The CDR3 bases are TGCGCCAGCAGCCAAGATCAAGGGACTGCCTCCTACGAGCAGTACTTC.

The CDR3: CASRQGALTDTQYF. The CDR3 DNA reads TGTGCCAGTCGACAGGGGGCCCTCACAGATACGCAGTATTTT. V usage is TRBV6-4 and J usage is TRBJ2-3; 10 bases are shared with TRBD1. Germline trimming cut 9 bases from V and 2 bases from J; bases unmatched to any gene: 5. The germline V gene encodes CDR1 MRHNA and CDR2 SNTAGT. The CDR3 totals 14 residues.

This chain uses TRBV7-3 with TRBJ2-1, with D maybe TRBD2 (5 bases). This CDR3 is built from 15 residues. Trimming cost V 3 bases and J 0 bases, with 9 bases left between them. Germline V gene sequence: CDR1 SGHTA, CDR2 FQGTGA. CDR3 DNA sequence: TGTGCCAGCAGCTTGGACTCTAGCTCCTACAATGAGCAGTTCTTC. It yields the protein CASSLDSSSYNEQFF.

The chain uses TRBV11-2 and TRBJ1-1; 7 bases fit TRBD1. The germline V gene has CDR1 SGHAT and CDR2 FQNNGV. The ends lost 0 bases at V and 4 bases at J; junction bases unmatched: 5. CDR3 length: 15 residues. The CDR3 DNA reads TGTGCCAGCAGCTTAGATGGTGCAGGGGGCACTGAAGCTTTCTTT. Protein sequence: CASSLDGAGGTEAFF.

CDR3 loop: CASSLVSGGAEETQYF. The DNA of the CDR3 is TGCGCCAGCAGCTTGGTTAGCGGGGGGGCCGAGGAGACCCAGTACTTC. J is TRBJ2-5 and V is TRBV5-1; 11 bases match TRBD2. This CDR3 has 16 residues. Germline CDR1 and CDR2: SGHRS and YFSETQ. The trim removed 0 bases at V and 5 bases at J, leaving 6 bases unmatched.

V usage is TRBV9 and J usage is TRBJ1-3, with 8 nucleotides matching TRBD1. V lost 3 bases and J lost 0; bases outside the gene matches: 5. The CDR3 sequence is 16 residues long. Germline CDR1 is SGDLS and CDR2 is YYNGEE. The CDR3 loop reads CASSGGTGNSGNTIYF. CDR3 DNA: TGTGCCAGCAGCGGGGGGACAGGAAACTCTGGAAACACCATATATTTT.

This clone has just a few counts. The V gene is TRBV4-1, the J gene TRBJ1-2; 8 bases map to TRBD1. Unmatched junction bases numbered 2, after V lost 1 base and J lost 4 bases. The CDR3 totals 14 residues. CDR1 is MGHRA and CDR2 is YSYEKL in the germline V gene. For the CDR3, the DNA is TGCGCCAGCAGCCAAGGACAGGGGCCCTATGGCTACACCTTC. Its protein product is CASSQGQGPYGYTF.